This paragraph covers one T cell receptor (beta chain) sequence. The read stops 3 residues short of the end of the CDR3; the missing end is completed from the germline J gene. V was trimmed by 1 base and J by 3 bases, leaving 6 bases between them. Germline V CDR1 and CDR2: SGHTA, FQGNSA. The CDR3 runs 14 residues. The data derive from a study of Tregs in tolerant kidney transplant recipients. Some clones are missing from TCRdb's copy, which holds only in-frame ones; the method was immunoSEQ multiplex PCR. This table lists roughly 53,000 clones. This TCR was recovered from a human donor who received a combined kidney and bone marrow transplant. The chain links TRBV7-2 to TRBJ2-2; D ambiguous. Material: CD4+ T cells from blood, obtained before the transplant. This chain's CDR3 is CASSLVAYTGELFF. The covered CDR3 bases are TGTGCCAGCAGCTTAGTTGCGTACACCGGGGAG.